This entry lists 27 T cell receptor beta chains sequenced from one sample in a study of T cells in women clearing cervical HPV infection. The repertoire was sequenced with immunoSEQ multiplex PCR; TCRdb's copy has only in-frame clones and lacks some. Reported are some 25,000 clones; the ten largest clones contain 6.6%. The source material was blood buffy coat. The receptors shown here come from a woman between 18 and 70 years old with a cervical HPV16 infection that either progressed to CIN3+ or cleared (not recorded which).

To note about this clone: Sequencing ends 3 residues short of the CDR3 end; the germline J gene provides the rest. V gene TRBV19 combines with J gene TRBJ2-1, with 9 bases aligning to TRBD1. Germline values: CDR1 LNHDA, CDR2 SQIVND (reference sequence). J gave up 4 bases and V 8 bases, and 9 bases lay outside the gene matches. The CDR3 runs to 15 residues. The chain's CDR3 is CASRPPGTGYNEQFF. The covered CDR3 bases are TGTGCCAGTCGACCTCCCGGGACAGGGTACAATGAG.

In regard to this clone: The CDR3 end lies 3 residues beyond the end of the read and is filled in from the germline J gene. J is TRBJ1-2 and V is TRBV19, with TRBD1 matching 7 bases. This CDR3 is built from 15 residues. In germline, CDR1 is LNHDA, CDR2 SQIVND (reference sequence). Here the CDR3 reads CASSQTRTGANDYTF. The part of the CDR3 DNA that was read is TGTGCCAGTAGCCAAACTCGGACAGGCGCCAATGAC.

A note on this clone: The read ends 3 residues early relative to the CDR3; the germline J gene fills the gap. V and J are TRBV7-2 and TRBJ2-5, with 8 bases that match TRBD2. Trimming at V came to 3 bases and at J to 1 base, leaving 4 bases not matched to a gene. The CDR3 covers 15 residues. Germline V gives CDR1 SGHTA, CDR2 FQGNSA. CDR3 protein: CASSFKAGVQETQYF. The CDR3 DNA, read in part, is TGTGCCAGCAGCTTCAAAGCGGGAGTCCAAGAGACC.

Worth noting for this clone: The read gets to within 3 residues of the CDR3 end, and the germline J gene fills in the rest. The gene calls are TRBV19 and TRBJ2-7; D might be TRBD2 (6 bases). With 5 bases removed from V and 6 bases from J, the gap between germline ends came to 17 bases. CDR3 length: 14 amino acids. The germline V gene has CDR1 LNHDA and CDR2 SQIVND (reference sequence). The CDR3 sequence: CASSPNSVGGEQYF. The covered CDR3 bases are TGTGCCAGTAGTCCCAACTCCGTGGGGGGCGAG. Full variable domain (remainder filled in from reference TRBV19 and TRBJ2-7): DGGITQSPKYLFRKEGQNVTLSCEQNLNHDAMYWYRQDPGQGLRLIYYSQIVNDFQKGDIAEGYSVSREKKESFPLTVTSAQKNPTAFYLCASSPNSVGGEQYFGPGTRLTVT.

Of note for this clone: The read halts 3 residues ahead of the CDR3 end, with the missing end drawn from the germline J gene. The rearrangement joins TRBV29-1 to TRBJ2-3; tentatively, D is TRBD1 (7 bases). The CDR3 runs 13 residues. Germline values: CDR1 SQVTM, CDR2 ANQGSEA. CDR3 loop: CSVCDSPRGAQYF. Partial CDR3 DNA: TGCAGCGTTTGTGACTCGCCCAGGGGGGCG.

Remarks on this clone: The CDR3 is cut off 3 residues early in the read; its end comes from the germline J gene. This chain connects TRBV20-1 to TRBJ2-3, with D possibly being TRBD2 (6 bases). Germline V lookup: CDR1 DFQATT, CDR2 SNEGSKA (reference sequence). The ends were cut back, 3 bases at V and 2 bases at J, with 15 bases in the middle. This CDR3 has 15 residues. The CDR3 loop reads CSASSAGGPTDTQYF. CDR3 DNA (partial): TGCAGTGCTAGCTCAGCAGGAGGGCCCACAGATACG.

This clone is identified as medium-sized from frequency. The CDR3 end is not reached by the read, which stops 3 residues before it; the germline J gene fills it in. The chain links TRBV10-3 to TRBJ2-2; possible D gene TRBD1, 6 bases. Trimming stripped 4 bases from V and 4 bases from J, with 13 bases between. The CDR3 spans 15 residues. Germline loops: CDR1 ENHRY, CDR2 SYGVKD. CDR3 amino acids: CAISVYGQSTGELFF. CDR3 bases read: TGTGCCATCAGTGTCTACGGACAGTCCACCGGGGAG.

Regarding this clone: The read stops 3 residues short of the end of the CDR3; the missing end is completed from the germline J gene. V usage is TRBV29-1 and J usage is TRBJ1-1; D is undetermined. The V and J ends lost 1 base and 1 base respectively, with 7 bases between them. The CDR3 extends over 13 amino acids. The germline gives CDR1 SQVTM, CDR2 ANQGSEA. The part of the CDR3 DNA that was read is TGCAGCGTTGAAGGCCGACAGAACACTGAA. Translation gives CSVEGRQNTE. The entire CDR3 sequence reads CSVEGRQNTEAFF.

With respect to this clone: The sequenced fragment ends 3 residues before the CDR3 boundary, so the rest is inferred from the germline J gene. The chain is built from TRBV7-8 and TRBJ1-4; 7 nucleotides line up with TRBD1. V gave up 1 base and J gave up 7 bases; unmatched junction bases: 3. The CDR3 runs 14 residues. CDR1 is SGHVS and CDR2 is FQNEAQ in the germline V gene. CDR3 bases read: TGTGCCAGCAGCTTAGGAGGGGACAGTGAAAAA. Protein: CASSLGGDSEK. The complete CDR3 reads CASSLGGDSEKLFF. Together with reference TRBV7-8 and TRBJ1-4, the CDR3 gives the full variable domain: GAGVSQSPRYKVAKRGQDVALRCDPISGHVSLFWYQQALGQGPEFLTYFQNEAQLDKSGLPSDRFFAERPEGSVSTLKIQRTQQEDSAVYLCASSLGGDSEKLFFGSGTQLSVL.

In terms of frequency, this clone is medium-sized. The sequence runs out 3 residues before the end of the CDR3; the remainder is reconstructed from the germline J gene. The chain couples TRBV29-1 to TRBJ2-3; D might be TRBD1 (5 bases). The CDR3 consists of 15 residues. Per the germline V gene, CDR1 is SQVTM and CDR2 is ANQGSEA. Deletions cut 8 bases from V and 4 bases from J, with 22 bases between. The CDR3 loop reads CSTAKTQDRADTQYF. CDR3 bases read: TGCAGCACGGCTAAAACACAGGACCGGGCAGATACG.

Remarks on this clone: From the germline J gene comes the end of the CDR3, since the read stops 3 residues before it. This chain links TRBV7-2 with TRBJ2-1; the match to TRBD1 covers 9 bases. Unmatched junction bases numbered 1, after V lost 4 bases and J lost 3 bases. This CDR3 comprises 14 residues. Germline V gene lookup returns CDR1 SGHTA and CDR2 FQGNSA. CDR3 sequence reads: CASSSGQGYNEQFF. The CDR3 bases that were read are TGTGCCAGCAGCTCGGGACAGGGCTACAATGAG.

A remark on this clone: The missing CDR3 end, 3 residues past where the read stops, is filled in from the germline J gene. This sequence joins TRBV20-1 and TRBJ2-2, with TRBD1 matching over 8 bases. CDR1 and CDR2 from the germline V gene are DFQATT and SNEGSKA (reference sequence). The CDR3 covers 16 residues. CDR3 DNA (partial): TGCAGTGCTAGAGTCGGGACAGGCTCCTATAATTCACCG. It translates to CSARVGTGSYNSP. The complete CDR3 protein is CSARVGTGSYNSPLFF.

Note on this clone: The sequenced fragment ends 3 residues before the CDR3 boundary, so the rest is inferred from the germline J gene. The genes are TRBV5-1 and TRBJ1-4; 7 nucleotides agree with TRBD1. CDR1 is SGHRS, CDR2 YFSETQ, per germline. J gave up 6 bases and V 4 bases, and 6 bases lay outside the gene matches. The CDR3 spans 14 residues. Partial CDR3 DNA: TGCGCCAGCAGCCCTCGACAGGGCGATGAAAAA. It is translated as CASSPRQGDEK. The full CDR3 protein is CASSPRQGDEKLFF.

Details on this clone: Read coverage stops 3 residues before the CDR3 terminus; the germline J gene supplies the remainder. The chain joins TRBV7-9 to TRBJ1-4; the D gene is possibly TRBD1 (5 bases). This CDR3 spans 14 amino acids. CDR1 is SEHNR and CDR2 is FQNEAQ in the germline V gene (reference sequence). The ends were cut back, 5 bases at V and 8 bases at J, with 15 bases in the middle. CDR3 DNA (partial): TGTGCCAGCAGCCTAACGGGGGTTCAAGAAAAA. Encoded protein: CASSLTGVQEK. The CDR3 as a whole reads CASSLTGVQEKLFF.

Points on this clone: The read halts 3 residues ahead of the CDR3 end, with the missing end drawn from the germline J gene. This chain links TRBV2 with TRBJ2-7; D not resolved. Trimming left V 3 bases short and J 5 bases short, with 17 bases between. The CDR3 length is 15 residues. CDR1 is SNHLY, CDR2 FYNNEI, per germline. The CDR3 sequence is CASSDRWAQYDEQYF. Incomplete CDR3 DNA: TGTGCCAGCAGTGATCGATGGGCCCAGTACGACGAG.

With regard to this clone: Read sequence stops 3 residues before the CDR3 end, and the germline J gene provides the missing end. The gene calls are TRBV10-1 and TRBJ2-1, with TRBD2 matching over 7 bases. The V and J ends lost 7 bases and 5 bases, in that order; junction bases with no gene match: 14. CDR3 length equals 16 residues. Germline V gives CDR1 WNHNN, CDR2 SYGVQD (reference sequence). Here the CDR3 reads CASTSSSGLANNEQFF. The sequenced part of the CDR3 DNA is TGCGCCAGCACATCCTCTAGCGGCCTGGCGAACAATGAG.

The CDR3 DNA, read in part, is TGCAGTGTGACTAGCGGGGACAATGAG. Its protein product is CSVTSGDNE. The whole CDR3 sequence is CSVTSGDNEQFF. The rearrangement links TRBV20-1 to TRBJ2-1; TRBD2 aligns across 11 bases. The read comes to an end 3 residues before the CDR3 does, leaving the germline J gene to fill in the end. From germline, CDR1 is DFQATT and CDR2 SNEGSKA (reference sequence). After removal of 7 bases from V and 5 bases from J, the junction contained 1 base not matched to a gene. This CDR3 is built from 12 residues.

With respect to this clone: The read ends 3 residues early relative to the CDR3; the germline J gene fills the gap. This chain uses TRBV30 with TRBJ1-2; D is unclear. The CDR3 sequence is 14 residues long. From germline, CDR1 is GTSNPN and CDR2 SVGIG (reference sequence). The CDR3 loop reads CAWSPKGGAYDYTF. Partial CDR3 DNA: TGTGCCTGGAGCCCAAAAGGTGGTGCTTACGAC.

As concerns this clone: The sequenced fragment ends 3 residues before the CDR3 boundary, so the rest is inferred from the germline J gene. This chain links TRBV19 with TRBJ2-4; 8 bases map to TRBD1. The ends lost 5 bases at V and 0 bases at J; junction bases unmatched: 6. There are 16 residues in the CDR3. From germline, CDR1 is LNHDA and CDR2 SQIVND (reference sequence). CDR3 bases read: TGTGCCAGTAGTGAAGGGACAGGCCGAGCCAAAAACATT. The encoded protein is CASSEGTGRAKNI. In full, the CDR3 is CASSEGTGRAKNIQYF. Based on the CDR3 plus reference TRBV19 and TRBJ2-4, the full variable domain is DGGITQSPKYLFRKEGQNVTLSCEQNLNHDAMYWYRQDPGQGLRLIYYSQIVNDFQKGDIAEGYSVSREKKESFPLTVTSAQKNPTAFYLCASSEGTGRAKNIQYFGAGTRLSVL.

Turning to this clone: Coverage ceases 3 residues before the CDR3 finishes, and the germline J gene fills in the end. The chain employs TRBV7-2 and TRBJ2-1; possibly TRBD1 for D (5 bases). Germline values: CDR1 SGHTA, CDR2 FQGNSA. V was trimmed by 6 bases and J by 9 bases, leaving 21 bases between them. The CDR3 consists of 15 residues. The CDR3 loop is CASSPRTRQMVEQFF. CDR3 bases read: TGTGCCAGCAGTCCTCGGACCCGACAGATGGTTGAG. Drawing the rest from reference TRBV7-2 and TRBJ2-1, the complete variable domain is GAGVSQSPSNKVTEKGKDVELRCDPISGHTALYWYRQSLGQGLEFLIYFQGNSAPDKSGLPSDRFSAERTGGSVSTLTIQRTQQEDSAVYLCASSPRTRQMVEQFFGPGTRLTVL.

About this clone: The CDR3 end lies 3 residues beyond the end of the read and is filled in from the germline J gene. V and J are TRBV19 and TRBJ1-2; D remains ambiguous. From germline, CDR1 is LNHDA and CDR2 SQIVND (reference sequence). The CDR3 covers 13 residues. The CDR3 protein is CASNLSGRGDYTF. The CDR3 bases that were read are TGTGCCAGTAATCTCAGCGGGAGAGGTGAC.

On this clone: With the read ending 3 residues before the CDR3 end, the germline J gene is used to fill in that end. This chain links TRBV19 with TRBJ1-2; D unclear. CDR3 length: 14 residues. From germline, CDR1 is LNHDA and CDR2 SQIVND (reference sequence). The CDR3 loop is CATLSSGRANDYTF. The part of the CDR3 DNA that was read is TGTGCCACCCTATCTAGCGGGAGGGCCAATGAC.

About this clone: At one boundary the junction diverges from the germline segment, which might be a read error. The DNA ends 3 residues before the CDR3 does, and the rest of the CDR3 is filled in from the germline J gene. V usage is TRBV7-7 and J usage is TRBJ1-1; no firm D call. The CDR3 is 13 residues long. Germline loops: CDR1 SSHAT, CDR2 FNYEAQ (reference sequence). CDR3 amino acids: CASSLSANTEAFF. The covered CDR3 bases are TGTGCTAGCAGCTTAAGCGCGAACACTGAA.

A remark on this clone: From the germline J gene comes the end of the CDR3, since the read stops 3 residues before it. V and J are TRBV5-1 and TRBJ1-4, with D unclear. The CDR3 consists of 14 residues. With 2 bases removed from V and 7 bases from J, the gap between germline ends came to 12 bases. Germline V gene data show CDR1 as SGHRS and CDR2 as YFSETQ. Partial CDR3 DNA: TGCGCCAGCAGCTTCGGGCGGGATGGTGAAAAA. Its translation: CASSFGRDGEK. The CDR3 as a whole reads CASSFGRDGEKLFF.

CDR3: CASSLNRGGNTEAFF. The CDR3 DNA, read in part, is TGTGCCAGCAGCCTCAACAGGGGAGGGAACACTGAA. The J gene is TRBJ1-1, the V gene TRBV7-2, with 7 nucleotides matching TRBD1. The DNA ends 3 residues before the CDR3 does, and the rest of the CDR3 is filled in from the germline J gene. Germline V CDR1 and CDR2: SGHTA, FQGNSA. Germline trimming cut 5 bases from V and 1 base from J; bases unmatched to any gene: 7. The CDR3 contains 15 residues.

About this clone itself: The missing CDR3 end, 3 residues past where the read stops, is filled in from the germline J gene. The chain joins TRBV7-9 to TRBJ1-2; D is perhaps TRBD1 (6 bases). Germline V gene sequence: CDR1 SEHNR, CDR2 FQNEAQ (reference sequence). Trimming pared 8 bases from V and 4 bases from J, leaving 17 bases between. This CDR3 has 14 amino acids. CDR3 DNA, as far as it was read: TGTGCCAGCGGACTGACAGGAGGGGGCTATGGC. It yields the protein CASGLTGGGYG. The full CDR3 reads CASGLTGGGYGYTF.

Measured by frequency, this clone is medium-sized. Coverage ceases 3 residues before the CDR3 finishes, and the germline J gene fills in the end. The chain is built from TRBV6-1 and TRBJ2-1, with TRBD2 as a possible D gene (6 bases). CDR3 length: 15 amino acids. Germline loops: CDR1 MNHNS, CDR2 SASEGT. The ends were cut back, 1 base at V and 3 bases at J, with 10 bases in the middle. CDR3 DNA (partial): TGTGCCAGCAGTGAAGTGGGTAGCGGCTACAATGAG. Protein product: CASSEVGSGYNE. The entire CDR3 protein is CASSEVGSGYNEQFF.